This T cell receptor (beta chain) was obtained from a study of Ad26.COV2.S vaccination and SARS-CoV-2 variants. Whole-study results and caveats: Post-vaccination breadth of spike-specific CD8+ and CD4+ T cell responses was reportedly substantial.

Profiled with immunoSEQ multiplex PCR; TCRdb holds only in-frame clones, not every one. Here the sample spans roughly 460,000 clones, around 89% being singletons. Treatment: about 20 received Ad26.COV2.S at low or high dose, single or two shots; about 5 received placebo; per-sample allocation not given. Sampling was done on day 63 after the first vaccine or placebo injection. A word on this clone: Its target is unknown.

CDR1 SGHAT and CDR2 FQNNGV come from the germline V gene. This CDR3 region has 15 residues. Trimming took 3 bases from V and 4 from J; bases not matched to a gene: 4. Sequenced material: peripheral blood, taken in a trial of Ad26.COV2.S vaccine versus placebo. The rearrangement joins TRBV11-2 to TRBJ2-5, with 11 nucleotides matching TRBD2. The sequence was obtained from a person between 18 and 65 years old who received the Ad26.COV2.S COVID-19 vaccine or a placebo. CDR3 loop: CASSFGTSGPETQYF. CDR3 sequence (DNA): TGTGCCAGCAGCTTTGGGACTAGCGGACCAGAGACCCAGTACTTC.